This TCR beta chain was found in a study of cytomegalovirus exposure and HLA in healthy donors. Overall study context: A preliminary data release comprised 80 million to 95 million unique TCRs obtained from HLA-typed donors.

Study-wide points: Common viral pathogens seemed to be connected with several of the most significant clusters, according to a later analysis. V- and J-gene trimming in TCR beta was tied to a missense DCLRE1C variant by an analysis performed later. The authors listed 150 to 200 TCR beta chains as cytomegalovirus-associated.

The PCR was carried out with 60 Vbeta primers and 13 Jbeta primers. Assay: immunoSEQ multiplex PCR; the TCRdb copy retains only in-frame clones and omits some. The table lists about 200,000 clones. About this clone: What it recognizes is unknown.

With V trimmed by 8 bases and J by 5 bases, 16 bases remained unmatched. This CDR3 region has 16 residues. From germline, CDR1 is SNHLY and CDR2 FYNNEI. The chain recombines TRBV2 with TRBJ2-5; 8 nucleotides match TRBD2. The source is a woman in her twenties or thirties in good health and CMV-seropositive. The sequenced sample was PBMCs. CDR3 sequence (DNA): TGTGCCAGCTCTCCGTCGGGGGGGGAGATGAGGGAGACCCAGTACTTC. It translates to CASSPSGGEMRETQYF. The variable domain in full, completed from reference TRBV2 and TRBJ2-5, reads EPEVTQTPSHQVTQMGQEVILRCVPISNHLYFYWYRQILGQKVEFLVSFYNNEISEKSEIFDDQFSVERPDGSNFTLKIRSTKLEDSAMYFCASSPSGGEMRETQYFGPGTRLLVL.